This note documents a single T cell receptor beta chain sequence. There is no known antigen for this receptor. No per-base quality is available; no much larger clone lies one base away. The immunoSEQ Assay, a bias-controlled multiplex PCR, was used to amplify TCRbeta CDR3 regions from genomic DNA. The authors' pipeline ran thus. Within the assay, amplification of reference gene primers was used to estimate how many nucleated cells each sample contained. To quantify the absolute abundance of each unique TCRbeta CDR3 rearrangement, sequence reads were collapsed and filtered. Productive Simpson clonality was computed per sample as the square root of Simpson's diversity index over productive rearrangements. TCRdb provides this immuneACCESS table in a form limited to in-frame rearrangements. Some clones are lacking; in checked studies, under half of them reflect an unresolved V gene, and why the rest are absent is not known. That table supplies the V and J calls and clone size; D and trimming were determined from the DNA. Counted in this sample were about 500,000 clones; approximately 90% of them appeared once. The ten top clones hold approximately 0.7% of the sample.

The CDR3 starts with the cysteine, ends with the phenylalanine, and has 16 residues. The retained sequence is limited to the CDR3, 48 bases, with the frame set at the first base. CDR1 is given as KGHSH and CDR2 as LQKENI, both from the germline V gene. Deletion took 2 bases off V and 4 bases off J, with a span of 17 bases between the germline ends. The sample comes from a study of blood T cell repertoires in COVID-19 (dated by TCRdb to about 2020). Regarding the complete study: Samples from collaborators originated in the United States, Italy and Spain and spanned both the acute and convalescent phases of COVID-19. Sample metadata almost always included a de-identified subject ID, COVID-19 status, age in years and sex. A freely available public database, intended as a resource for researchers studying the immune response to SARS-CoV-2, is where the repertoires were released. The samples were drawn from two sources: the first 160 participants of the ongoing ImmuneRACE study, and 950 to 1,500 subjects contributed by 6 global collaborators. Subjects who had been exposed to COVID-19, were actively infected with it, or had recovered from it provided the deeply sampled blood TCRbeta repertoires that made up the dataset. Where HLA class I and class II types were available, the types were taken from metadata supplied by the sample provider, not from assay-based typing. The material from the prospective study consisted of cDNA or gDNA derived from T cells, B-cell-depleted T cells, or PBMCs.

The research as a whole found: The quantity of clinical and demographic metadata differed by source and by participant and was supplied without curation.

Enrolling through a virtual design, the prospective study's participants ranged in age from roughly 18 to 100 years and lived across 24 United States geographic areas. In the prospective study, participants were assigned to cohorts based on the clinical history participants reported in a screening survey and a study questionnaire. ImmuneRACE Cohort 3 recovered participants were defined by two consecutive negative NP/OP PCR tests, healthcare professional clearance, or symptom resolution. Each participant in the prospective study had whole blood, serum and a nasopharyngeal or oropharyngeal swab collected by mobile phlebotomists. Participants in the prospective study had the option to provide additional blood draws and questionnaires over a roughly two-month period. Prospective study blood samples were shipped either frozen or at room temperature before DNA extraction.

The source is a woman aged 18-35 years who had recovered from COVID-19. The sample taken for sequencing was PBMCs or T cells enriched from blood (not recorded which). Recombination linked TRBV18 to TRBJ2-5; tentative D gene TRBD1, with 7 bases matching. The encoded CDR3 is CASSPSWAEGAETQYF. The sequenced DNA is TGTGCCAGCTCACCAAGTTGGGCGGAGGGGGCAGAGACCCAGTACTTC.